These T cell receptor beta chains were read from a single sample in a study of blood T cell repertoires in COVID-19. Repertoires were generated with immunoSEQ multiplex PCR, while TCRdb's copy carries only in-frame clones and drops some. The data show about 480,000 clones, approximately 88% seen once. The material sequenced was peripheral blood. Every receptor here comes from a woman aged 45-65 years with COVID-19, enrolled during active disease. CDR3s leave out the opening cysteine and the closing phenylalanine or tryptophan. Clone size is shown for a subset of rows, as once, few, many or a class of expanded clone.

CDR3 protein,J gene,V gene,clone size
ASSRPQGNTGELF,TRBJ2-2,TRBV5-4,once
ASSGLDRAGGYT,TRBJ1-2,TRBV3-1/TRBV3-2,NA
ASSVQRGPTDTQY,TRBJ2-3,TRBV5-6,NA
ASSPTRQSRNEKLF,TRBJ1-4,TRBV18,NA
ASSSLRGKLF,TRBJ1-4,TRBV5-4,NA
ASSTPTVPVGTEAF,TRBJ1-1,TRBV19,few
ASSITGDTEAF,TRBJ1-1,TRBV19,few
ASSEMGTILYEQY,TRBJ2-7,TRBV2,NA
ASSISLAGKDEQF,TRBJ2-1,TRBV19,NA
ASSLAVGRGAGRENTEAF,TRBJ1-1,TRBV7-8,NA